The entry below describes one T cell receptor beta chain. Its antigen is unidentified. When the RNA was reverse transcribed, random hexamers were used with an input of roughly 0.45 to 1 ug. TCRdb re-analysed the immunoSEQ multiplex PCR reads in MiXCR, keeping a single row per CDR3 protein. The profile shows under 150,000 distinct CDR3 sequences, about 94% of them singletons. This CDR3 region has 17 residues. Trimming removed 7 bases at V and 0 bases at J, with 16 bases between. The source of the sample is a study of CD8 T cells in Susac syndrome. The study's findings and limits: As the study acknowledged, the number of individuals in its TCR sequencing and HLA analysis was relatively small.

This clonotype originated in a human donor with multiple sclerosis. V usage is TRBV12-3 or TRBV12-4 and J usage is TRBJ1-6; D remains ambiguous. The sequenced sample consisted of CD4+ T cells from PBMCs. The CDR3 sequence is CASTTGGQSSYNSPLHF. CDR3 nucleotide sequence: TGTGCCAGCACTACGGGAGGGCAGAGCTCCTATAATTCACCCCTCCACTTT.